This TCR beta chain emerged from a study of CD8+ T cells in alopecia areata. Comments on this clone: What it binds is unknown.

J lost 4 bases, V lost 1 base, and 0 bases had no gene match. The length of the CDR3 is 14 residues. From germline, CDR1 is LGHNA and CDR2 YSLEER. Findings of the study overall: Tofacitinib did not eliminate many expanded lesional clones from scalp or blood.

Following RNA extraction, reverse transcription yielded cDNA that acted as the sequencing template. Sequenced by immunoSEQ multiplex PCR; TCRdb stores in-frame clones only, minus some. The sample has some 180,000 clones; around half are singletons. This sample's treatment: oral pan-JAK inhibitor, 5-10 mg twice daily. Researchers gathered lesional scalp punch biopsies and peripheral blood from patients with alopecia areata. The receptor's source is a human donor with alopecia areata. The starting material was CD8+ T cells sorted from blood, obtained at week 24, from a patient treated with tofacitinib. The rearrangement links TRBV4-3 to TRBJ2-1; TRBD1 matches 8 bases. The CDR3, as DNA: TGCGCCAGCAGCCAAGGGACAGGGTACAATGAGCAGTTCTTC. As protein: CASSQGTGYNEQFF.